The 27 T cell receptor beta chains listed next were all sequenced from one sample in a study of CD8 T cells in ankylosing spondylitis. MiXCR was run by TCRdb on the 5' RACE reads, yielding one entry per CDR3 protein. The sample has some 250,000 distinct CDR3 sequences; about 24% are singletons. Source material: blood, either unsorted or a sorted T cell fraction (not recorded which). All receptors derive from a male donor with ankylosing spondylitis or in good health (not recorded which).

In this sample, this clonotype turned up many times. V usage is TRBV12-3 or TRBV12-4 and J usage is TRBJ1-5, with D perhaps matching TRBD1 (5 bases). Trimming pared 3 bases from V and 1 base from J, leaving 7 bases between. This CDR3 has 14 residues. CDR3 sequence reads: CASSFRDSNQPQHF. The CDR3 DNA reads TGTGCCAGCAGTTTCAGGGACAGCAATCAGCCCCAGCATTTT.

CDR3 protein: CAICRDREGSYEQYF. CDR3 coding DNA: TGTGCCATCTGCCGGGACAGGGAAGGGTCTTACGAGCAGTACTTC. The chain joins TRBV10-3 to TRBJ2-7, with 9 bases fitting TRBD1. Germline-derived CDR1 and CDR2 are ENHRY and SYGVKD. The CDR3 consists of 15 residues. J lost 4 bases, V lost 8 bases, and 12 bases had no gene match.

This clonotype came up many times. This sequence joins TRBV20-1 and TRBJ2-4; D gene unclear. The germline V gene has CDR1 DFQATT and CDR2 SNEGSKA (reference sequence). CDR3 length: 13 amino acids. V gave up 7 bases and J gave up 0 bases, with 10 bases separating them. DNA for the CDR3: TGCAGTGTCCTGAACCTAGCCAAAAACATTCAGTACTTC. Translating gives CSVLNLAKNIQYF.

The genes are TRBV12-3 or TRBV12-4 and TRBJ1-4, with D perhaps TRBD1 (5 bases). V lost 7 bases and J lost 7, with 19 bases in between. The CDR3 is 15 residues long. The CDR3 sequence: CASIPRAGVGEKLFF. Here the CDR3 DNA reads TGTGCCAGCATTCCAAGGGCGGGGGTTGGTGAAAAACTGTTTTTT.

This clonotype was seen many times. The V call is TRBV7-8, the J call TRBJ2-3, with D possibly matching TRBD1 (6 bases). There are 15 residues in the CDR3. V dropped 7 bases and J dropped 2 bases, with 16 bases sitting between them. Germline V gives CDR1 SGHVS, CDR2 FQNEAQ. CDR3 nucleotide sequence: TGTGCCAGCAACCCTCAGGGGCGCGACACAGATACGCAGTATTTT. Protein: CASNPQGRDTDTQYF.

This clonotype has ten or more counts. This sequence joins TRBV29-1 and TRBJ2-1; possibly TRBD1 for D (5 bases). V was cut by 6 bases and J by 5 bases, with 5 bases left in between. The CDR3 length is 10 residues. Germline V gene sequence: CDR1 SQVTM, CDR2 ANQGSEA. The CDR3 DNA sequence: TGCAGCGTCAGGGACAATGAGCAGTTCTTC. Amino acids: CSVRDNEQFF.

The chain recombines TRBV28 with TRBJ2-5; TRBD2 is a possible D gene (6 bases). The CDR3 covers 14 residues. V was clipped by 1 base and J by 3 bases, with 9 bases between them. CDR1 is MDHEN and CDR2 is SYDVKM in the germline V gene. The CDR3: CASSLYSGKETQYF. The CDR3 DNA sequence: TGTGCCAGCAGTTTATATAGCGGAAAAGAGACCCAGTACTTC.

A few counts support this clonotype. The CDR3 bases are TGTGCCACCAGTGATTTGGGCCGGGGAGAGACCCAGTACTTC. Encoded protein: CATSDLGRGETQYF. The rearrangement joins TRBV24-1 to TRBJ2-5; tentatively, D is TRBD2 (5 bases). Trimming removed 0 bases from V and 4 bases from J, with 8 bases in between. The germline V gene encodes CDR1 KGHDR and CDR2 SFDVKD. This CDR3 spans 14 amino acids.

This clonotype showed up many times. The chain combines TRBV20-1 with TRBJ1-5; no definite D call. The germline CDR1 and CDR2 sequences are DFQATT and SNEGSKA (reference sequence). V lost 3 bases, J lost 0 bases, and 6 bases lay in between. The CDR3 runs 13 residues. CDR3 loop: CSARLNSNQPQHF. CDR3 in DNA: TGCAGTGCTAGGTTGAATAGCAATCAGCCCCAGCATTTT.

This clonotype was recorded at least ten times. The V and J genes are TRBV24-1 and TRBJ2-2; D unclear. The CDR3 contains 12 residues. The germline CDR1 and CDR2 sequences are KGHDR and SFDVKD. Trimming took 7 bases from V and 6 from J, leaving 8 bases between them. The CDR3 sequence: CATSRKSGELFF. DNA of the CDR3: TGTGCCACCAGCAGGAAGTCCGGGGAGCTGTTTTTT.

The table lists this clonotype with many counts. The chain employs TRBV5-1 and TRBJ2-2, with D perhaps given as TRBD1 or TRBD2 (5 bases each). The CDR3 sequence is 15 residues long. V lost 4 bases, J lost 7 bases, and 17 bases lay in between. Germline V gene data show CDR1 as SGHRS and CDR2 as YFSETQ. Here the CDR3 reads CASSSRDGANGELFF. CDR3 coding DNA: TGCGCCAGCAGCAGCCGGGACGGTGCTAACGGGGAGCTGTTTTTT.

The rearrangement uses TRBV4-2 and TRBJ2-2, with D perhaps TRBD1 (5 bases). The CDR3 covers 16 residues. Germline V lookup: CDR1 LGHNA, CDR2 YNFKEQ. With 1 base removed from V and 0 bases from J, the gap between germline ends came to 9 bases. DNA of the CDR3: TGTGCCAGCAGCCAAGGAACAGGAGCGAACACCGGGGAGCTGTTTTTT. It translates to CASSQGTGANTGELFF.

This clonotype was observed a handful of times. This chain links TRBV15 with TRBJ2-6; unclear D gene. V was trimmed by 2 bases and J by 4 bases, leaving 12 bases between them. Per the germline V gene, CDR1 is LNHNV and CDR2 is YYDKDF (reference sequence). The CDR3 extends over 16 amino acids. The CDR3 nucleotides read TGTGCCACCAGCAGACAGCCGATATCCGGGGCCAACGTCCTGACTTTC. Its translation: CATSRQPISGANVLTF.

The chain joins TRBV6-5 to TRBJ2-5; TRBD1 matches 7 bases. V was clipped by 8 bases and J by 7 bases; unmatched bases: 4. The germline gives CDR1 MNHEY, CDR2 SVGAGI. The length of the CDR3 is 11 residues. CDR3 sequence reads: CASGQEGTQYF. Here the CDR3 DNA reads TGTGCCAGCGGACAGGAAGGGACCCAGTACTTC.

This clonotype was seen repeatedly, ten times or more. The V gene is TRBV24-1, the J gene TRBJ2-5, with a weak D call TRBD1 (6 bases). This CDR3 contains 16 residues. The V end was cut by 2 bases, the J end by 2 bases, with 14 bases between. Germline loops: CDR1 KGHDR, CDR2 SFDVKD. This CDR3 is CATSDSTGSRQETQYF. The CDR3 DNA sequence: TGTGCCACCAGTGATTCGACAGGATCGAGACAAGAGACCCAGTACTTC.

The chain uses TRBV29-1 and TRBJ1-6; a weak D match, TRBD1 (6 bases). Deletions cut 7 bases from V and 7 bases from J, with 14 bases between. The CDR3 contains 13 residues. Germline V gives CDR1 SQVTM, CDR2 ANQGSEA. The CDR3 here is CSARGGPNSPLHF. The CDR3 nucleotides are TGCAGCGCTCGCGGGGGGCCGAATTCACCCCTCCACTTT.

The rearrangement links TRBV7-9 to TRBJ2-7; TRBD1 aligns across 7 bases. Germline V CDR1 and CDR2: SEHNR, FQNEAQ (reference sequence). There are 15 residues in the CDR3. Trimming removed 10 bases from V and 1 base from J; junction bases left unmatched: 13. This chain's CDR3 is CATSQGTLGSYEQYF. CDR3 nucleotides: TGTGCCACTTCACAGGGGACCCTCGGGTCCTACGAGCAGTACTTC. The full variable domain, its missing parts supplied by reference TRBV7-9 and TRBJ2-7, is DTGVSQNPRHKITKRGQNVTFRCDPISEHNRLYWYRQTLGQGPEFLTYFQNEAQLEKSRLLSDRFSAERPKGSFSTLEIQRTEQGDSAMYLCATSQGTLGSYEQYFGPGTRLTVT.

In this sample, this clonotype turned up a few times. The CDR3 DNA is TGCAGTGCTAGATCCCCAGGGAGCACAGATACGCAGTATTTT. Translating it yields CSARSPGSTDTQYF. The chain uses TRBV20-1 and TRBJ2-3; D possibly corresponds to TRBD1 (5 bases). Germline CDR1 is DFQATT and CDR2 is SNEGSKA (reference sequence). The CDR3 sequence is 14 residues long. The germline V and J ends were trimmed by 2 bases and 0 bases, with 9 bases remaining between them.

The V call is TRBV15, the J call TRBJ2-7, with D possibly being TRBD1 or TRBD2 (5 bases each). The CDR3 contains 15 residues. The germline CDR1 and CDR2 sequences are LNHNV and YYDKDF (reference sequence). V lost 1 base to trimming and J lost 3 bases, with 13 bases between them. The CDR3 coding sequence is TGTGCCACCAGCAGAGGGGGGACCGACATCTACGAGCAGTACTTC. Amino acid sequence: CATSRGGTDIYEQYF.

The chain links TRBV7-2 to TRBJ1-3; TRBD1 agrees at 7 bases. The germline gives CDR1 SGHTA, CDR2 FQGNSA. The V and J ends lost 5 bases and 2 bases, in that order; junction bases with no gene match: 6. The length of the CDR3 is 15 residues. The CDR3 region has the DNA TGTGCCAGCAGCCCGGACAGGATGCCTGGAAACACCATATATTTT. Amino acids: CASSPDRMPGNTIYF.

This clonotype was seen ten or more times. The chain joins TRBV12-3 or TRBV12-4 to TRBJ2-3; D gene uncertain. The germline V and J ends were trimmed by 6 bases and 3 bases, with 4 bases remaining between them. The CDR3 totals 11 residues. The CDR3 is CASRETDTQYF. CDR3 sequence (DNA): TGTGCCAGCAGAGAAACAGATACGCAGTATTTT.

This clonotype has a count of ten or more. This rearrangement joins TRBV29-1 to TRBJ1-1; D not resolved. V dropped 4 bases and J dropped 0 bases, with 9 bases sitting between them. Germline V CDR1 and CDR2: SQVTM, ANQGSEA. The CDR3 runs to 13 residues. The CDR3 region has the DNA TGCAGCGTTGTACGGAGACTGAACACTGAAGCTTTCTTT. Protein product: CSVVRRLNTEAFF.

This clonotype showed up just once. Here the CDR3 reads CASSDAFRGPGRLFF. In DNA form, the CDR3 reads TGTGCCAGCAGTGATGCCTTCCGGGGCCCGGGAAGACTGTTTTTT. This chain joins TRBV6-1 and TRBJ1-4, with D perhaps TRBD1 (5 bases). V lost 3 bases and J lost 13, with 21 bases in between. This CDR3 region has 15 residues. Germline V lookup: CDR1 MNHNS, CDR2 SASEGT.

There are a few counts of this clonotype. The V call is TRBV7-9, the J call TRBJ2-5; a weak D match, TRBD1 (6 bases). The CDR3 covers 14 residues. Trimming pared 4 bases from V and 1 base from J, leaving 10 bases between. Germline V CDR1 and CDR2: SEHNR, FQNEAQ (reference sequence). DNA for the CDR3: TGTGCCAGCAGCTCAAGGACAGCCCAAGAGACCCAGTACTTC. This gives the protein CASSSRTAQETQYF.

Many counts were recorded for this clonotype. The chain couples TRBV12-3 or TRBV12-4 to TRBJ1-5; D is undetermined. The CDR3 sequence is 13 residues long. V lost 4 bases and J 3 bases, leaving 7 bases between the germline ends. DNA of the CDR3: TGTGCCAGCAGTTCCTACACCAATCAGCCCCAGCATTTT. Protein: CASSSYTNQPQHF.

The chain carries TRBV20-1 and TRBJ2-5; 12 bases agree with TRBD1. The CDR3 sequence is 15 residues long. Germline CDR1 DFQATT, CDR2 SNEGSKA (reference sequence). J was trimmed by 4 bases and V by 6 bases; bases with no gene match: 9. The CDR3 nucleotides read TGCAGTGCAGTGGGGACAGGGGGCTTCGGAGAGACCCAGTACTTC. As protein: CSAVGTGGFGETQYF.

The table lists this clonotype with many counts. The chain has TRBV10-2 and TRBJ1-6; D remains unclear. The CDR3 contains 12 residues. Germline V gene data show CDR1 as WSHSY and CDR2 as SAAADI. V lost 2 bases and J lost 7, with 3 bases in between. The CDR3 region has the DNA TGCGCCAGCAGTGAGAACAATTCACCCCTCCACTTT. Its protein product is CASSENNSPLHF.